The clone carrying this T cell receptor beta chain was detected only a few times. This record belongs to a study of blood T cells in healthy people across ages. In germline, CDR1 is SGHAT, CDR2 FQDESV (reference sequence). CDR3 length equals 16 residues. V lost 1 base and J 0 bases, leaving 10 bases between the germline ends. Sample-barcoded 5' priming and a J-beta primer mix drove a second PCR of about 7 to 11 cycles. Each CDR3 protein is one row after TCRdb ran MiXCR on the 5' RACE reads. The sample includes about 1 million distinct CDR3 sequences, around 43% seen only once; the top ten take 15% to 20%.

The specimen sequenced was blood. The chain carries TRBV11-1 and TRBJ2-4; maybe TRBD2 (5 bases). This sequence originates from a woman aged 55-69 years in good health. CDR3 DNA: TGTGCCAGCAGCTTAGACCCGGGGTTAGCCAAAAACATTCAGTACTTC. This sequence encodes CASSLDPGLAKNIQYF.